These T cell receptor beta chains were read from a single sample in a study of CD8 T cells in Susac syndrome. TCRdb itself ran the immunoSEQ multiplex PCR reads through MiXCR, one entry per CDR3 protein. This repertoire shows about 170,000 distinct CDR3 sequences, roughly 92% found once; its top ten account for roughly 0.097%. The specimen was CD4+ T cells from PBMCs. These receptors came from a human donor with multiple sclerosis. Each CDR3 is given with its conserved first and last residue. The D gene is left open where the match is weak. Clone sizes are given selectively: once, few, many, or a class where the clone is expanded.

j_call,d_call,v_call,clone_size,cdr3_nt,cdr3_aa
TRBJ1-2,TRBD1,TRBV28,-,TGTGCCAGCAGTTACACGACAGGGGGTAACTATGGCTACACCTTC,CASSYTTGGNYGYTF
TRBJ1-5,-,TRBV29-1,-,TGCAGCGTTTCCCCGGGGGGCGGTCAGCCCCAGCATTTT,CSVSPGGGQPQHF
TRBJ1-1,TRBD1,TRBV9,-,TGTGCCAGCAGCGCCGGACAGGGGGTGAACACTGAAGCTTTCTTT,CASSAGQGVNTEAFF
TRBJ2-2,TRBD2,TRBV2,-,TGTGCCAGCTTACCAACCTCTATGCTAGCGGTCACCGGGGAGCTGTTTTTT,CASLPTSMLAVTGELFF
TRBJ2-6,-,TRBV5-1,-,TGCGCCAGCAGCTGGACCTCTGGGGCCAACGTCCTGACTTTC,CASSWTSGANVLTF
TRBJ2-7,TRBD2,TRBV5-4,-,TGTGCCAGCAGCCAGGGACTAGCCGGCTCCTACGAGCAGTACTTC,CASSQGLAGSYEQYF
TRBJ2-7,TRBD2,TRBV9,-,TGTGCCAGCAGCGTAAACGGGGGGGCAGGCGAGCAGTACTTC,CASSVNGGAGEQYF
TRBJ1-3,-,TRBV6-5,-,TGTGCCAGCAGTTCCTGGGGGGCTGGAAACACCATATATTTT,CASSSWGAGNTIYF
TRBJ1-1,-,TRBV9,once,TGTGCCAGCAGCGCAATAACGGACATTTGGAACACTGAAGCTTTCTTT,CASSAITDIWNTEAFF
TRBJ2-1,TRBD2,TRBV30,-,TGTGCCTGGAGTGTTCATGGTAGCGGGGGGTTCAATGAGCAGTTCTTC,CAWSVHGSGGFNEQFF
TRBJ1-1,-,TRBV5-1,-,TGCGCCAGCAGCCGGGGACTCACGAACACTGAAGCTTTCTTT,CASSRGLTNTEAFF
TRBJ2-7,TRBD2,TRBV12-3/TRBV12-4,-,TGTGCCAGCAGTCCCCGTGGGGTAGCGGGGGCCTACGAGCAGTACTTC,CASSPRGVAGAYEQYF
TRBJ2-1,-,TRBV4-3,-,TGCGCCAGCAGCCGAGCTAGGGTTTGGGGTGAGCAGTTCTTC,CASSRARVWGEQFF
TRBJ1-1,-,TRBV30,-,TGTGCCTGGAGCCCCCAGGTGAACACTGAAGCTTTCTTT,CAWSPQVNTEAFF
TRBJ2-1,-,TRBV5-1,-,TGCGCCAGCAGCCCCCTGGACCCAACCCGTCAAAACAATGAGCAGTTCTTC,CASSPLDPTRQNNEQFF
TRBJ1-2,TRBD1,TRBV6-2/TRBV6-3,-,TGTGCCAGCATCCACCGGGACAGGGGCGATGGCTACACCTTC,CASIHRDRGDGYTF
TRBJ2-3,TRBD2,TRBV4-2,once,TGTGCCAGCAGCCAAGGCGGACTAGCGCCTTCCCTCAGCACAGATACGCAGTATTTT,CASSQGGLAPSLSTDTQYF
TRBJ2-7,-,TRBV6-1,-,TGTGCCAGCAGTCCCACCGAGGGCGCGGGGATATACGAGCAGTACTTC,CASSPTEGAGIYEQYF
TRBJ1-1,-,TRBV6-5,-,TGTGCCAGCAGTTACTCGAGAAACAGGGACACTGAAGCTTTCTTT,CASSYSRNRDTEAFF
TRBJ2-7,TRBD1,TRBV6-2/TRBV6-3,-,TGTGCCAGCGGGGACAGGGTTGGCGGCGAGCAGTACTTC,CASGDRVGGEQYF
TRBJ2-4,-,TRBV28,few,TGTGCCAGCAGTTTAGGGGGTGGCAAAAACATTCAGTACTTC,CASSLGGGKNIQYF
TRBJ2-7,TRBD2,TRBV12-3/TRBV12-4,-,TGTGCCAGCAGGACGGTAGCGGGAAGCTACGAGCAGTACTTC,CASRTVAGSYEQYF
TRBJ2-6,-,TRBV5-1,-,TGCGCCAGCAGCTTGATGGCCTCTGGGGCCAACGTCCTGACTTTC,CASSLMASGANVLTF
TRBJ2-3,TRBD2,TRBV14,-,TGTGCCAGCAGCCCTGAGGTAGCGGGGACAGATACGCAGTATTTT,CASSPEVAGTDTQYF
TRBJ2-1,TRBD2,TRBV10-3,-,TGTGCCATGGGGACTAGCCACAATGAGCAGTTCTTC,CAMGTSHNEQFF
TRBJ2-2,-,TRBV12-3/TRBV12-4,-,TGTGCCAGCACCGTGTCCAGGGACACCGGGGAGCTGTTTTTT,CASTVSRDTGELFF
TRBJ1-2,TRBD1,TRBV24-1,-,TGTGCCACCAGTGACTCGGACAGGGCTAAGGGCTACACCTTC,CATSDSDRAKGYTF
TRBJ1-2,-,TRBV7-6,-,TGTGCCAGCAGCTCGTTTGGGACTGTTGGCTACACCTTC,CASSSFGTVGYTF
TRBJ2-7,-,TRBV21-1,-,TGTGCCAGCACTCCAAAGGAGGGGCAACGTGCCTACGAGCAGTACTTC,CASTPKEGQRAYEQYF
TRBJ1-2,-,TRBV7-2,-,TGTGCCAGCAGCTTAGCGGGGGCAGGGGCAGGCTACACCTTC,CASSLAGAGAGYTF
TRBJ2-3,TRBD1,TRBV5-1,-,TGCGCCAGCAGCTCCAACCGGGACAGCAACACAGATACGCAGTATTTT,CASSSNRDSNTDTQYF
TRBJ2-1,-,TRBV9,few,TGTGCCAGCAGTCTTTGGAGCGGAGACAATGAGCAGTTCTTC,CASSLWSGDNEQFF
TRBJ2-2,TRBD2,TRBV20-1,once,TGCAGTGCCGGGACTAGCCTCACCGGGGAGCTGTTTTTT,CSAGTSLTGELFF
TRBJ2-7,TRBD1,TRBV6-5,-,TGTGCCAGCAGTTACAGTCGGGACAGCAGCTACGAGCAGTACTTC,CASSYSRDSSYEQYF
TRBJ2-3,TRBD2,TRBV5-1,-,TGCGCCAGCAGCTTGGGGACTAGCGGGGGTGCAGATACGCAGTATTTT,CASSLGTSGGADTQYF
TRBJ1-5,-,TRBV20-1,-,TGCAGTGCTAGCGGTGGGGTTTATCAGCCCCAGCATTTT,CSASGGVYQPQHF
TRBJ1-1,-,TRBV30,-,TGTGCCTGGAGTGTAGGGTACACTGAAGCTTTCTTT,CAWSVGYTEAFF
TRBJ1-6,TRBD1,TRBV23-1,-,TGCGCCAGCAGTCAATCGCGGGACAGGGTGCCTTATAATTCACCCCTCCACTTT,CASSQSRDRVPYNSPLHF
TRBJ2-1,TRBD1,TRBV19,-,TGTGCCAGTAGTATATCCGAGACAGGGATTTACAATGAGCAGTTCTTC,CASSISETGIYNEQFF
TRBJ2-7,TRBD2,TRBV9,-,TGTGCCAGCAGCCGAGGCGGGGGGGCCTACGAGCAGTACTTC,CASSRGGGAYEQYF
TRBJ2-7,-,TRBV11-2,-,TGTGCCAGCAGCCCAATAAATCGCGGAGGGTTCTCCTACGAGCAGTACTTC,CASSPINRGGFSYEQYF
TRBJ2-3,-,TRBV7-2,-,TGTGCCAGCAGCACCCCGGCCGCTGGCGCAGATACGCAGTATTTT,CASSTPAAGADTQYF
TRBJ2-5,TRBD2,TRBV7-2,-,TGTGCCAGCAGCTTCAGCCGAGGCGGGAGCCCCGGGACCCAGTACTTC,CASSFSRGGSPGTQYF
TRBJ2-5,-,TRBV30,-,TGTGCCTGGAGTCTAGGGGTCGGCGGGACCCTCCAAGAGACCCAGTACTTC,CAWSLGVGGTLQETQYF
TRBJ2-5,TRBD2,TRBV9,-,TGTGCCAGCAGCGTCTTGCCTAGCGGAGCAGAGACCCAGTACTTC,CASSVLPSGAETQYF
TRBJ2-3,-,TRBV12-3/TRBV12-4,-,TGTGCCAGCAGTTTAGGGGGCTTTGGCACAGATACGCAGTATTTT,CASSLGGFGTDTQYF
TRBJ1-1,TRBD1,TRBV5-1,-,TGCGCCAGCAGCTCGGACAGGCGTGAAGCTTTCTTT,CASSSDRREAFF
TRBJ1-5,TRBD1,TRBV20-1,-,TGCAGTGCTGGAAGTTCAGGGGGATCAGAGCCCCAGCATTTT,CSAGSSGGSEPQHF
TRBJ2-7,-,TRBV30,-,TGTGCCCGGGGGTCTGCAGGGGGAGGGTACGAGCAGTACTTC,CARGSAGGGYEQYF
TRBJ2-1,TRBD2,TRBV27,-,TGTGCCAGCAGTACCCAAGGGAGGGGCCTCTCCTACAATGAGCAGTTCTTC,CASSTQGRGLSYNEQFF
TRBJ2-7,TRBD2,TRBV4-2,-,TGTGCCAGCAGCCAAGATTTGGCGGGGGCCTACGAGCAGTACTTC,CASSQDLAGAYEQYF
TRBJ1-1,-,TRBV29-1,-,TGCAGCGTTGAAGGGGCTGAAGCTTTCTTT,CSVEGAEAFF
TRBJ2-1,-,TRBV14,-,TGTGCCAGTTCCAGGGCGGAATACAATGAGCAGTTCTTC,CASSRAEYNEQFF